One sample yielded the 30 T cell receptor beta chains listed below, sequenced in a study of shared clonotypes between healthy human individuals. Sequenced by immunoSEQ multiplex PCR; TCRdb stores in-frame clones only, minus some. The sample shows about 500,000 clones, about 74% of them seen only once. Sequencing was carried out using PBMCs. These receptors were obtained from a woman between 40 and 55 years old in good health. Some clones in this sample may be carry-over from other donors' samples.

This sequence joins TRBV5-1 and TRBJ1-2, with D perhaps TRBD1 (5 bases). Deletions cut 1 base from V and 4 bases from J, with 8 bases between. The V gene's germline CDR1 is SGHRS and CDR2 YFSETQ. This CDR3 is built from 13 residues. CDR3 sequence: CASSLTGRYGYTF. In DNA, the CDR3 is TGCGCCAGCAGCTTGACGGGACGCTATGGCTACACCTTC.

The chain carries TRBV27 and TRBJ1-2; a weak D match, TRBD1 (6 bases). This CDR3 region has 13 residues. The germline gives CDR1 MNHEY, CDR2 SMNVEV (reference sequence). Between the trimmed V and J ends, which lost 7 bases and 1 base, there was a span of 10 bases. The CDR3 region has the DNA TGTGCCAGCACGCAGGACAGTAACTATGGCTACACCTTC. Translating gives CASTQDSNYGYTF.

The chain joins TRBV7-2 to TRBJ2-1; possibly TRBD1 for D (5 bases). Deletions cut 1 base from V and 9 bases from J, with 13 bases between. Per the germline V gene, CDR1 is SGHTA and CDR2 is FQGNSA. This CDR3 spans 14 amino acids. The CDR3 nucleotides read TGTGCCAGCAGCTTAGAGTCAGGGATGAGTGAGCAGTTCTTC. Its translation is CASSLESGMSEQFF.

The genes are TRBV6-1 and TRBJ2-7, with 7 positions matching TRBD1. Germline V gives CDR1 MNHNS, CDR2 SASEGT. The CDR3 consists of 14 residues. V lost 6 bases to trimming and J lost 0 bases; unmatched junction nucleotides: 5. CDR3 nucleotides: TGTGCCAGCAGATCTCGGGACAGCTCCTACGAGCAGTACTTC. Amino acid sequence: CASRSRDSSYEQYF.

This rearrangement joins TRBV29-1 to TRBJ2-7; TRBD2 agrees at 12 bases. CDR3 length equals 13 residues. Germline CDR1 is SQVTM and CDR2 is ANQGSEA. V trimming: 7 bases; J trimming: 0 bases; junction bases outside the gene matches: 1. CDR3 sequence reads: CSELAGGSYEQYF. CDR3 DNA: TGCAGCGAACTAGCGGGAGGCTCCTACGAGCAGTACTTC.

The J gene is TRBJ1-1, the V gene TRBV28, with D possibly being TRBD1 (6 bases). The V and J ends lost 3 bases and 1 base respectively, with 12 bases between them. Germline CDR1 is MDHEN and CDR2 is SYDVKM. The CDR3 has 15 amino acids. The CDR3 region has the DNA TGTGCCAGCAGTTTTGGCCAGGGGTGGAACACTGAAGCTTTCTTT. It is translated as CASSFGQGWNTEAFF.

The gene calls are TRBV29-1 and TRBJ2-5; possibly TRBD2 for D (5 bases). The CDR3 contains 12 residues. Trimming stripped 4 bases from V and 5 bases from J, with 11 bases between. Germline V gene sequence: CDR1 SQVTM, CDR2 ANQGSEA. The CDR3 loop reads CSVGGLRETQYF. DNA for the CDR3: TGCAGCGTTGGCGGACTCCGTGAGACCCAGTACTTC.

V and J are TRBV5-4 and TRBJ2-7; perhaps TRBD2 as D (6 bases). V dropped 2 bases and J dropped 1 base, with 10 bases sitting between them. The germline V gene has CDR1 SGHNT and CDR2 YYREEE (reference sequence). This CDR3 comprises 14 residues. CDR3 nucleotide sequence: TGTGCCAGCAGCTTAACCGCGGGGTCCTACGAGCAGTACTTC. Translation: CASSLTAGSYEQYF.

The chain recombines TRBV4-3 with TRBJ2-7; D may match TRBD1 or TRBD2 (5 bases each). This CDR3 spans 15 amino acids. CDR1 and CDR2 from the germline V gene are LGHNA and YSLEER. Between the trimmed V and J ends, which lost 2 bases and 2 bases, there was a span of 13 bases. The CDR3 DNA reads TGCGCCAGCAGCCAATGGGAGAGGGGACCCTACGAGCAGTACTTC. Protein: CASSQWERGPYEQYF.

This clone has just a few counts. J is TRBJ1-2 and V is TRBV6-5; D is possibly TRBD1 (6 bases). The germline gives CDR1 MNHEY, CDR2 SVGAGI. CDR3 length equals 15 residues. V lost 2 bases and J 2 bases, leaving 12 bases between the germline ends. As DNA, the CDR3 is TGTGCCAGCAGTTACCTCCCACAGGGAAACTATGGCTACACCTTC. Amino acid sequence: CASSYLPQGNYGYTF.

The chain couples TRBV28 to TRBJ2-2, with 10 nucleotides matching TRBD1. V was clipped by 6 bases and J by 6 bases; unmatched bases: 4. This CDR3 comprises 14 residues. Per germline, CDR1 MDHEN and CDR2 SYDVKM. CDR3 sequence reads: CASRRTGGSGELFF. CDR3 sequence (DNA): TGTGCCAGCAGACGGACAGGGGGTTCCGGGGAGCTGTTTTTT.

The chain links TRBV19 to TRBJ2-1, with TRBD2 identical over 9 bases. Trimming cost V 6 bases and J 3 bases; bases outside gene matches: 6. CDR3 length equals 15 residues. Per the germline V gene, CDR1 is LNHDA and CDR2 is SQIVND (reference sequence). The CDR3 sequence: CASRPETSGYNEQFF. CDR3 DNA sequence: TGTGCCAGTAGGCCGGAGACTAGCGGCTACAATGAGCAGTTCTTC.

The chain combines TRBV9 with TRBJ1-1; D is possibly TRBD1 (6 bases). Trimming took off 5 bases at V and 12 bases at J, with 14 bases between the two ends. The CDR3 loop spans 11 amino acids. CDR1 is SGDLS, CDR2 YYNGEE, per germline. The CDR3 region has the DNA TGTGCCAGCAGTGGAGGGGGGAGGACTTTCTTT. This sequence encodes CASSGGGRTFF.

The chain employs TRBV13 and TRBJ2-1, with D possibly being TRBD1 (5 bases). CDR3 size: 13 residues. Trimming removed 1 base from V and 8 bases from J, with 9 bases in between. Germline CDR1 reads PRHDT; CDR2 reads FYEKMQ (reference sequence). Here the CDR3 reads CASSLAGKDEQFF. The CDR3 coding sequence is TGTGCCAGCAGCTTAGCAGGGAAGGATGAGCAGTTCTTC.

This clone was detected many times. The CDR3 coding sequence is TGTGCCAGCAGGTTTTTAGCGGATTACAATGAGCAGTTCTTC. It codes for CASRFLADYNEQFF. The V and J genes are TRBV2 and TRBJ2-1, with D possibly TRBD2 on 6 matching bases. This CDR3 is built from 14 residues. V lost 6 bases and J lost 4, with 13 bases in between. Germline V gene lookup returns CDR1 SNHLY and CDR2 FYNNEI.

This clone was seen just once. This sequence joins TRBV28 and TRBJ1-1; D unclear. Per the germline V gene, CDR1 is MDHEN and CDR2 is SYDVKM. Trimming shortened V by 2 bases and J by 0 bases, and 13 bases separated the two germline ends. There are 16 residues in the CDR3. The CDR3 DNA is TGTGCCAGCAGTTTAAGCGTTTTTGGAGTGAACACTGAAGCTTTCTTT. The encoded protein is CASSLSVFGVNTEAFF.

This sequence joins TRBV6-6 and TRBJ2-7; weak D call: TRBD2 (5 bases). The germline V gene encodes CDR1 MNHNY and CDR2 SVGAGI (reference sequence). V was shortened by 7 bases and J by 5 bases, with 21 bases between the two germline ends. The CDR3 is made up of 15 amino acids. The CDR3 DNA reads TGTGCCAGCATTCCCATGGTAGGAGAGGGCCACGAGCAGTACTTC. Its protein product is CASIPMVGEGHEQYF.

The rearrangement uses TRBV7-9 and TRBJ2-4, with 8 positions matching TRBD2. V trimming: 5 bases; J trimming: 3 bases; junction bases outside the gene matches: 3. The length of the CDR3 is 14 residues. The V gene's germline CDR1 is SEHNR and CDR2 FQNEAQ (reference sequence). The CDR3 spells CASSARGVKNIQYF. DNA of the CDR3: TGTGCCAGCAGCGCGCGGGGGGTCAAAAACATTCAGTACTTC.

The J gene is TRBJ1-2, the V gene TRBV6-1; D unclear. V was cut by 0 bases and J by 7 bases, with 12 bases left in between. In germline, CDR1 is MNHNS, CDR2 SASEGT. The CDR3 consists of 14 residues. CDR3 DNA: TGTGCCAGCAGTGAAGCTGATCAGCGGGTTGGCTACACCTTC. As protein: CASSEADQRVGYTF.

This chain uses TRBV2 with TRBJ2-1, with 10 bases identical to TRBD1. Germline CDR1 reads SNHLY; CDR2 reads FYNNEI. The CDR3 length is 14 residues. The trim removed 7 bases at V and 5 bases at J, leaving 5 bases unmatched. CDR3 in DNA: TGTGCCAGCACTCGGGACAGGGGAAACAATGAGCAGTTCTTC. It translates to CASTRDRGNNEQFF. The variable domain in full, with the rest retrieved from reference TRBV2 and TRBJ2-1, is EPEVTQTPSHQVTQMGQEVILRCVPISNHLYFYWYRQILGQKVEFLVSFYNNEISEKSEIFDDQFSVERPDGSNFTLKIRSTKLEDSAMYFCASTRDRGNNEQFFGPGTRLTVL.

This clone was counted ten times or more. This rearrangement joins TRBV6-5 to TRBJ2-7; 9 nucleotides agree with TRBD1. The ends lost 5 bases at V and 3 bases at J; junction bases unmatched: 5. The CDR3 has 14 amino acids. CDR1 is MNHEY and CDR2 is SVGAGI in the germline V gene. The CDR3 loop is CASSPTGGLYEQYF. The CDR3 nucleotides are TGTGCCAGCAGTCCGACAGGGGGGCTCTACGAGCAGTACTTC.

The DNA for the CDR3 is TGTGCCAGCAGCTTTACTACGGACTCCTACGAGCAGTACTTC. This encodes CASSFTTDSYEQYF. The rearrangement links TRBV5-5 to TRBJ2-7; D not resolved. Germline V gene data show CDR1 as SGHKS and CDR2 as YYEKEE (reference sequence). There are 14 residues in the CDR3. Trimming took 2 bases from V and 0 from J, leaving 9 bases between them.

This clone turned up a few times. This chain joins TRBV10-3 and TRBJ1-1; the D gene is possibly TRBD1 (6 bases). Germline V gene data show CDR1 as ENHRY and CDR2 as SYGVKD. The CDR3 has 13 amino acids. V lost 5 bases and J 3 bases, leaving 10 bases between the germline ends. The CDR3 region has the DNA TGTGCCATCAGTCCCTCAGGGGACACTGAAGCTTTCTTT. Protein product: CAISPSGDTEAFF.

This clone has more than one count but fewer than ten. This chain joins TRBV10-1 and TRBJ2-1; 9 positions match TRBD1. V lost 7 bases and J lost 8; bases outside the gene matches: 6. Per the germline V gene, CDR1 is WNHNN and CDR2 is SYGVQD (reference sequence). This CDR3 contains 13 residues. The CDR3 loop reads CASNRDRDDEQFF. CDR3 bases: TGCGCCAGCAACCGGGACAGGGATGATGAGCAGTTCTTC.

Concerning this clone itself: A read error is possible here, since a much larger clone lies one base away. The conserved phenylalanine or tryptophan is not found at the CDR3 terminus, so this likely reflects a read error. V is TRBV2 and J is TRBJ2-2, with TRBD2 identical over 7 bases. Germline CDR1 reads SNHLY; CDR2 reads FYNNEI. V was clipped by 6 bases and J by 4 bases; unmatched bases: 5. The CDR3 has 14 residues. As DNA, the CDR3 is TGTGCCAGCAGCATTCTAGCGGCCACCGGGGAGCTGTTTCTT. It is translated as CASSILAATGELFL.

This chain links TRBV10-3 with TRBJ2-1; the match to TRBD2 covers 7 bases. The CDR3 runs to 13 residues. After removal of 2 bases from V and 7 bases from J, the junction contained 2 bases not matched to a gene. Germline assignment: CDR1 ENHRY and CDR2 SYGVKD. The CDR3 reads CAISEISGNEQFF. The CDR3 nucleotides read TGTGCCATCAGTGAGATTAGCGGGAATGAGCAGTTCTTC.

The genes are TRBV4-1 and TRBJ2-1; 12 bases agree with TRBD2. The V segment lost 6 bases and the J segment 7 bases; nucleotides outside the gene matches: 7. The CDR3 extends over 15 amino acids. Germline values: CDR1 MGHRA, CDR2 YSYEKL. CDR3 amino acids: CASRSTSGRFNEQFF. The DNA for the CDR3 is TGCGCCAGCAGATCAACTAGCGGGAGGTTTAATGAGCAGTTCTTC.

The V call is TRBV20-1, the J call TRBJ1-2; D gene ambiguous. The germline V gene has CDR1 DFQATT and CDR2 SNEGSKA (reference sequence). This CDR3 has 11 residues. The germline V and J ends were trimmed by 6 bases and 3 bases, with 8 bases remaining between them. This CDR3 reads CSATPYYGYTF. The CDR3 DNA reads TGCAGTGCCACCCCCTACTATGGCTACACCTTC.

In this sample, this clone turned up a few times. This chain uses TRBV5-1 with TRBJ2-1; 9 positions match TRBD2. This CDR3 spans 16 amino acids. Germline values: CDR1 SGHRS, CDR2 YFSETQ. Trimming cost V 2 bases and J 4 bases; bases outside gene matches: 7. DNA for the CDR3: TGCGCCAGCAGCTTACAGACTAGCGGAACGTACAATGAGCAGTTCTTC. It translates to CASSLQTSGTYNEQFF.

This clone was found once. The V call is TRBV29-1, the J call TRBJ1-5, with 7 nucleotides matching TRBD1. V shed 4 bases, J shed 4 bases, and the junction held 4 bases outside the gene matches. The germline V gene has CDR1 SQVTM and CDR2 ANQGSEA. CDR3 length equals 13 residues. In DNA form, the CDR3 reads TGCAGCGTTGGAAGGGGGCGAAATCAGCCCCAGCATTTT. Its protein product is CSVGRGRNQPQHF.